One TCR beta chain is described in this entry. The table lists this clonotype with many counts. Its antigen is currently not known. Base qualities were left out, and no much larger clone turns up one base away. The sample originates from a study of CD8 T cells in ankylosing spondylitis (dated 2017 in TCRdb). The study in broad terms: The study profiled T cell receptor beta repertoires in healthy donors and ankylosing spondylitis patients to find disease-linked TCR variants. The full study cohort comprised 20 to 30 ankylosing spondylitis patients and roughly 110 healthy donors. Peripheral blood was sampled, and synovial fluid was additionally collected from ankylosing spondylitis patients.

What the work shows at the level of the full study, not this receptor alone: The disease-linked clones were reported as significantly enriched in matched synovial fluid samples from ankylosing spondylitis patients. Some of the motif variants had been reported before in the synovial fluid and blood of reactive arthritis patients, a finding that suggests common disease-initiation mechanisms. Blood from ankylosing spondylitis patients appeared to be characterized by a TCR beta motif made up of several highly homologous amino acid variants. A CD8+ phenotype was shown by the disease-linked clones, which were found at relatively low frequencies in peripheral blood.

Its CDR3 holds 18 amino acids, cysteine through phenylalanine. CDR3 DNA only is kept here, 54 bases in frame from base 1. The germline V and J ends show losses of 10 bases and 2 bases respectively, and no gene match explains 15 bases of the junction. The germline V gene (reference sequence) specifies LNHDA as CDR1 and SQIVND as CDR2. The instrument was an Illumina HiSeq 2500. Quantitative 5'-RACE with molecular barcodes was used to prepare TCR beta libraries. In the original analysis: To identify disease-linked TCR variants, a new computational method was used, one built on a probabilistic model of VDJ rearrangement. In-frame beta chains were kept once TCRdb had trimmed the public reads at Q25 with fastp and called clones with MiXCR. Here each entry gathers all rows of one CDR3 protein and keeps the most common genes and DNA. None of the V and J calls come from the authors' own analysis; TCRdb made them. The sample contains approximately 69,000 distinct CDR3 sequences, approximately 5% of them found a single time. The ten biggest clones cover roughly 2.3% of the sample.

This sequence uses TRBV19 and TRBJ1-5, with 12 bases aligning to TRBD1. Input material: blood, either unsorted or a sorted T cell fraction (not recorded which). The receptor comes from a male donor with ankylosing spondylitis or in good health (not recorded which). The bases read TGTGCCACCATCGAAACCGGGACAGGGGGCAATGGCAATCAGCCCCAGCATTTT. Its protein product is CATIETGTGGNGNQPQHF.